Below are 11 T cell receptor beta chains sequenced from a single sample in a study of T-cell reconstitution after alpha-beta-depleted transplantation in children. TCRbeta library preparation incorporated unique molecular identifiers. TCRdb redid the calling of the PCR reads with MiXCR, one entry per CDR3 protein. The table lists 900,000 or so distinct CDR3 sequences, under 20% of them singletons, with around 4.5% in the top ten. This specimen consisted of PBMCs, mostly from graft donor cells, obtained 360 days after TCRalphabeta/CD19-depleted stem cell transplant. These receptor sequences come from a male patient under 18 who had a stem cell transplant for acute lymphoblastic leukemia, so the T cells may come from the graft donor.

The chain uses TRBV7-9 and TRBJ2-7; 10 bases align to TRBD2. Trimming cost V 5 bases and J 5 bases; bases outside gene matches: 12. This CDR3 is 16 amino acids long. Germline V CDR1 and CDR2: SEHNR, FQNEAQ (reference sequence). CDR3: CASSPASTSGKNEQYF. The CDR3 coding sequence is TGTGCCAGCAGCCCTGCCTCCACTAGCGGGAAGAACGAGCAGTACTTC.

The CDR3 DNA reads as TGTGCCAGCAGTTTGAGTTACGGGGGGCGTCTAACTGAAGCTTTCTTT. It is translated as CASSLSYGGRLTEAFF. The chain employs TRBV5-6 and TRBJ1-1; perhaps TRBD1 as D (6 bases). Trimming left V 5 bases short and J 5 bases short, with 22 bases between. The length of the CDR3 is 16 residues. Germline CDR1 and CDR2: SGHDT and YYEEEE.

This clonotype has only a few counts. The chain combines TRBV12-3 or TRBV12-4 with TRBJ2-5, with 7 positions matching TRBD2. Trimming removed 5 bases from V and 0 bases from J; junction bases left unmatched: 6. The CDR3 runs to 15 residues. The CDR3 bases are TGTGCCAGCAGTCAAACTAGCGCCTACCAAGAGACCCAGTACTTC. It specifies CASSQTSAYQETQYF.

This chain connects TRBV9 to TRBJ1-5; D perhaps matches TRBD1 (6 bases). This CDR3 is built from 14 residues. The V end was cut by 0 bases, the J end by 7 bases, with 11 bases between. Germline V CDR1 and CDR2: SGDLS, YYNGEE. CDR3 sequence reads: CASSVAGGHQPQHF. In nucleotides, the CDR3 is TGTGCCAGCAGCGTAGCCGGGGGCCACCAGCCCCAGCATTTT.

The V gene is TRBV19, the J gene TRBJ2-1, with 10 bases lining up with TRBD2. Germline CDR1 and CDR2: LNHDA and SQIVND (reference sequence). The CDR3 length is 15 residues. V shed 6 bases and J 11 bases; nucleotides not matched to a gene: 13. In nucleotides, the CDR3 is TGTGCCAGTAGCCTTGAGGTAGGACTAGCGGATCAGCAGTTCTTC. The encoded protein is CASSLEVGLADQQFF.

CDR3 nucleotide sequence: TGTGCCAGCAGTTCGGACAGGAGGGACGTATATGGCTACACCTTC. Translating it yields CASSSDRRDVYGYTF. The gene calls are TRBV12-3 or TRBV12-4 and TRBJ1-2; 7 bases align to TRBD1. CDR3 length equals 15 residues. Trimming took 4 bases from V and 5 from J; bases not matched to a gene: 10.

This clonotype has more than one count but fewer than ten. The chain has TRBV7-3 and TRBJ2-1; TRBD2 is a possible D gene (6 bases). The CDR3 runs to 17 residues. Trimming took off 2 bases at V and 5 bases at J, with 19 bases between the two ends. The germline V gene has CDR1 SGHTA and CDR2 FQGTGA. The CDR3 loop is CASSLQPPGLRDNEQFF. The CDR3 DNA sequence: TGTGCCAGCAGCTTACAGCCCCCGGGACTCCGCGACAATGAGCAGTTCTTC.

This clonotype was detected only once. V gene TRBV29-1 combines with J gene TRBJ2-5, with D tentatively TRBD1 (5 bases). Germline V CDR1 and CDR2: SQVTM, ANQGSEA. The CDR3 is 14 amino acids. V was clipped by 1 base and J by 1 base, with 10 bases between them. The CDR3 sequence is CSVEGRQSQETQYF. The CDR3 DNA follows: TGCAGCGTTGAAGGGAGACAGAGCCAAGAGACCCAGTACTTC.

The chain uses TRBV11-2 and TRBJ2-5, with D uncertain. V lost 2 bases to trimming and J lost 2 bases, with 9 bases between them. The CDR3 runs to 14 residues. Germline CDR1 and CDR2: SGHAT and FQNNGV. DNA of the CDR3: TGTGCCAGCAGCTTATCAGGATATCAAGAGACCCAGTACTTC. Its translation: CASSLSGYQETQYF.

The chain combines TRBV20-1 with TRBJ1-4, with 9 bases aligning to TRBD1. Germline V gene lookup returns CDR1 DFQATT and CDR2 SNEGSKA (reference sequence). This CDR3 is built from 16 residues. V dropped 3 bases and J dropped 12; count of bases not matched to a gene: 17. CDR3 sequence reads: CSARTPDRGRMLELFF. CDR3 DNA: TGCAGTGCTAGGACCCCGGACAGGGGCCGCATGTTGGAACTGTTTTTT.

This clonotype was detected ten times or more. The chain recombines TRBV2 with TRBJ2-5; D is unclear. With 7 bases removed from V and 1 base from J, the gap between germline ends came to 10 bases. The germline CDR1 and CDR2 sequences are SNHLY and FYNNEI. This CDR3 is built from 13 residues. The CDR3 nucleotides read TGTGCCAGCAAGCAGCAGTTCCAAGAGACCCAGTACTTC. Amino acids: CASKQQFQETQYF.